This TCR beta chain was sequenced during a study of T cell responses to AZD1222 COVID-19 vaccine. Overall study findings and caveats: The study found vaccine-associated CD4 TCRs spanning spike, dominant at 160-218 and 743-854.

Concerning this clone itself: Antigen: not known.

The protocol was immunoSEQ multiplex PCR, while the TCRdb copy is restricted to in-frame clones and leaves out a portion. The sample holds some 170,000 clones, roughly nine tenths seen once. The CDR3 has 14 residues. Trimming left V 0 bases short and J 5 bases short, with 10 bases between. Germline V gives CDR1 SGHAT, CDR2 FQNNGV. The sequencing used peripheral blood, collected on day 0 of AZD1222 vaccination. This chain links TRBV11-2 with TRBJ1-1, with D perhaps TRBD1 (6 bases). This receptor was identified in an adult in good health. CDR3 residues: CASSLEGGITEAFF. DNA of the CDR3: TGTGCCAGCAGCTTAGAAGGGGGAATTACTGAAGCTTTCTTT.